This T cell receptor beta chain derives from a study of T cells in Graves' hyperthyroidism and ophthalmopathy. Study results and caveats: Blood held most thyroid clonotypes expanded above 0.001 frequency.

What was amplified from RNA transcripts were TCR beta CDR3 regions. RT-PCR in the first round (using the HTBI primer set) targeted the TCR CDR3. In TCRdb, the multiplex PCR reads were re-called with MiXCR into one record per CDR3 protein. This table has fewer than 600,000 distinct CDR3 sequences, approximately 15% appearing once. Ten or more counts support this clonotype. The antigen is unknown. Extraction of PBMCs used about 9.2 ml of fresh peripheral blood. Germline CDR1 is SNHLY and CDR2 is FYNNEI. The CDR3 has 17 amino acids. With V trimmed by 7 bases and J by 5 bases, 19 bases remained unmatched. The rearrangement links TRBV2 to TRBJ1-2; 7 bases align to TRBD1. Sequences were obtained from blood. This TCR came from a woman younger than 30 with Graves' hyperthyroidism. Here the CDR3 reads CASIPGQGGGLRYGYTF. CDR3 in DNA: TGTGCCAGCATTCCGGGACAAGGGGGCGGGCTCCGTTATGGCTACACCTTC.